The 19 T cell receptor beta chains below were found in one sample sequenced in a study of PD-L1 blockade in urothelial cancer. The protocol was immunoSEQ multiplex PCR, while the TCRdb copy is restricted to in-frame clones and leaves out a portion. This repertoire shows 40,000 to 55,000 clones, approximately 90% found once; its top ten account for roughly 25%. Time point noted: pretreatment peripheral blood. This specimen was PBMCs, taken around atezolizumab (anti-PD-L1) treatment. Receptors originate from a donor aged 40 or over with urothelial cancer.

J is TRBJ1-2 and V is TRBV6-5; maybe TRBD1 (6 bases). V was trimmed by 6 bases and J by 1 base, leaving 12 bases between them. The CDR3 runs 14 residues. The germline CDR1 and CDR2 sequences are MNHEY and SVGAGI. CDR3 DNA: TGTGCCAGCAGCCCCGGGACATTTAACTATGGCTACACCTTC. It yields the protein CASSPGTFNYGYTF.

This chain uses TRBV11-1 with TRBJ2-7; a possible D gene is TRBD2 (6 bases). CDR3 length equals 16 residues. Trimming removed 5 bases from V and 3 bases from J, with 20 bases in between. Germline V CDR1 and CDR2: SGHAT, FQDESV (reference sequence). The DNA of the CDR3 is TGTGCCAGCAGCCCCCTAGGAGGGGATTGGGGCTACGAGCAGTACTTC. Translated, it gives CASSPLGGDWGYEQYF.

V is TRBV28 and J is TRBJ2-7; 11 bases are a match to TRBD1. In germline, CDR1 is MDHEN, CDR2 SYDVKM. Trimming took 2 bases from V and 4 from J; bases not matched to a gene: 10. This CDR3 has 17 amino acids. The CDR3 protein is CASSLGPGQGGLYEQYF. In DNA, the CDR3 is TGTGCCAGCAGTTTAGGTCCGGGACAGGGGGGTCTGTACGAGCAGTACTTC.

The chain combines TRBV30 with TRBJ1-2, with no clear D. The CDR3 is made up of 11 amino acids. Germline V gene sequence: CDR1 GTSNPN, CDR2 SVGIG (reference sequence). The V end lost 1 base, the J end lost 8 bases, and 8 bases lay between the germline ends. The CDR3 nucleotides read TGTGCCTGGAGTGATCTGGAGGGCTACACCTTC. It specifies CAWSDLEGYTF.

The V and J genes are TRBV5-1 and TRBJ1-4, with D maybe TRBD1 (5 bases). The CDR3 is made up of 16 amino acids. The V end was cut by 4 bases, the J end by 0 bases, with 13 bases between. The germline V gene has CDR1 SGHRS and CDR2 YFSETQ. CDR3 region: CASSRGDPATNEKLFF. The CDR3 nucleotides are TGCGCCAGCAGCCGCGGGGACCCCGCAACTAATGAAAAACTGTTTTTT.

This clone was observed a handful of times. The chain carries TRBV7-2 and TRBJ2-1, with 7 bases aligning to TRBD2. Germline CDR1 reads SGHTA; CDR2 reads FQGNSA. After removal of 5 bases from V and 9 bases from J, the junction contained 16 bases not matched to a gene. The length of the CDR3 is 16 residues. The CDR3 coding sequence is TGTGCCAGCAGCCCCCGGACTAGTCTTTTAACGAGTGAGCAGTTCTTC. Translation gives CASSPRTSLLTSEQFF.

The chain combines TRBV7-2 with TRBJ2-5; 13 bases match TRBD2. The junction had 7 bases not matched to a gene; V was cut back by 4 bases and J by 5 bases. The CDR3 consists of 16 residues. CDR1 SGHTA and CDR2 FQGNSA come from the germline V gene. The CDR3 loop reads CASSWELAGGRETQYF. For the CDR3, the DNA is TGTGCCAGCAGCTGGGAACTAGCGGGAGGGCGGGAGACCCAGTACTTC.

The chain employs TRBV29-1 and TRBJ2-3; D call uncertain. This CDR3 is 10 amino acids long. Germline V gene lookup returns CDR1 SQVTM and CDR2 ANQGSEA. V was clipped by 7 bases and J by 7 bases, with 9 bases between them. The CDR3 region has the DNA TGCAGCGCAACGAGGTATACGCAGTATTTT. It translates to CSATRYTQYF.

The rearrangement links TRBV5-4 to TRBJ2-5; 9 bases fit TRBD1. The length of the CDR3 is 15 residues. The J segment lost 5 bases and the V segment lost 3 bases, leaving 8 bases of the junction unmatched. Germline CDR1 SGHNT, CDR2 YYREEE (reference sequence). CDR3: CASSSPGTGWETQYF. CDR3 bases: TGTGCCAGCAGCTCTCCCGGGACAGGGTGGGAGACCCAGTACTTC.

In this sample, this clone turned up a few times. The chain combines TRBV7-2 with TRBJ1-2; D unclear. The CDR3 sequence is 11 residues long. V gave up 4 bases and J gave up 7 bases, with 7 bases separating them. Looked up from germline, CDR1 is SGHTA and CDR2 is FQGNSA. CDR3 in amino acids: CASSWEGGYTF. The CDR3 bases are TGTGCCAGCAGCTGGGAGGGTGGCTACACCTTC.

The chain joins TRBV7-2 to TRBJ2-2, with D unresolved. V dropped 10 bases and J dropped 2 bases, with 5 bases sitting between them. The CDR3 is 11 amino acids. Per germline, CDR1 SGHTA and CDR2 FQGNSA. CDR3 protein: CAILNTGELFF. CDR3 DNA sequence: TGTGCCATCCTCAACACCGGGGAGCTGTTTTTT. Full variable domain (missing parts from reference TRBV7-2 and TRBJ2-2): GAGVSQSPSNKVTEKGKDVELRCDPISGHTALYWYRQSLGQGLEFLIYFQGNSAPDKSGLPSDRFSAERTGGSVSTLTIQRTQQEDSAVYLCAILNTGELFFGEGSRLTVL.

This clone was seen once. The chain has TRBV7-2 and TRBJ1-4; no clear D. The V gene's germline CDR1 is SGHTA and CDR2 FQGNSA. The CDR3 contains 15 residues. Trimming shortened V by 5 bases and J by 3 bases, and 13 bases separated the two germline ends. The CDR3 protein is CASSPHQVANEKLFF. In nucleotides, the CDR3 is TGTGCCAGCAGCCCTCATCAGGTGGCTAATGAAAAACTGTTTTTT.

This chain joins TRBV4-3 and TRBJ2-1; 12 bases fit TRBD2. Looked up from germline, CDR1 is LGHNA and CDR2 is YSLEER. V was clipped by 1 base and J by 12 bases; unmatched bases: 10. The CDR3 sequence is 16 residues long. CDR3: CASSQGAGTSGLGQFF. The CDR3 DNA follows: TGCGCCAGCAGCCAAGGGGCCGGGACTAGCGGGTTGGGGCAGTTCTTC.

The V and J genes are TRBV7-3 and TRBJ1-2, with no clear D. The V gene lost 5 bases and the J gene lost 3 bases, with 13 bases spanning the gap. The CDR3 has 14 residues. Germline assignment: CDR1 SGHTA and CDR2 FQGTGA. The CDR3 spells CASSPDASYYGYTF. The CDR3 coding sequence is TGTGCCAGCAGCCCCGATGCCAGTTACTATGGCTACACCTTC.

The J gene is TRBJ1-2, the V gene TRBV28; D possibly corresponds to TRBD1 (5 bases). Germline-derived CDR1 and CDR2 are MDHEN and SYDVKM. V was cut by 0 bases and J by 7 bases, with 9 bases left in between. The CDR3 contains 13 residues. DNA of the CDR3: TGTGCCAGCAGTTTATGGGACATGGGTGGCTACACCTTC. The encoded protein is CASSLWDMGGYTF.

This clone is a singleton in its sample. The rearrangement links TRBV7-9 to TRBJ1-1; D may be TRBD1 (5 bases). Deletions cut 1 base from V and 4 bases from J, with 7 bases between. CDR3 length: 13 residues. CDR1 is SEHNR and CDR2 is FQNEAQ in the germline V gene (reference sequence). The CDR3 protein is CASSLVGPTEAFF. CDR3 in DNA: TGTGCCAGCAGCTTAGTGGGGCCCACTGAAGCTTTCTTT.

This clone has just one count. The chain recombines TRBV7-6 with TRBJ2-7; 12 positions agree with TRBD2. The CDR3 sequence is 20 residues long. Trimming removed 3 bases from V and 0 bases from J; junction bases left unmatched: 15. Germline V gene lookup returns CDR1 SGHVS and CDR2 FNYEAQ. The CDR3 reads CASSFGKTSGRKAYSYEQYF. Written as DNA, the CDR3 is TGTGCCAGCAGCTTTGGGAAGACTAGCGGGAGAAAAGCCTACTCCTACGAGCAGTACTTC.

The CDR3 bases are TGCAGCGTTGAGGGGGGGACTAGCTCTCTGGACGAGCAGTACTTC. It yields the protein CSVEGGTSSLDEQYF. The gene calls are TRBV29-1 and TRBJ2-7, with 9 bases identical to TRBD2. The CDR3 loop spans 15 amino acids. Germline V lookup: CDR1 SQVTM, CDR2 ANQGSEA. V dropped 3 bases and J dropped 5; count of bases not matched to a gene: 11.

This sequence joins TRBV2 and TRBJ1-2; TRBD1 aligns across 9 bases. V was clipped by 1 base and J by 7 bases; unmatched bases: 4. Looked up from germline, CDR1 is SNHLY and CDR2 is FYNNEI. The CDR3 length is 14 residues. The CDR3 DNA sequence: TGTGCCAGCAGTGAAGGGAGGGACAGGGCTGGCTACACCTTC. It specifies CASSEGRDRAGYTF.